This T cell receptor beta chain derives from a study of OX40 agonist ivuxolimab in advanced cancers. Regarding the study in general: Ivuxolimab was a fully human IgG2 agonistic monoclonal antibody targeting the costimulatory receptor OX40 (CD134). Intravenous ivuxolimab was administered to patients every 2 weeks at six dose levels: 0.01, 0.1, 0.3, 1.5, 3 and 10 mg/kg. Of the approximately 50 patients in dose escalation, 19 had hepatocellular carcinoma, about 15 had melanoma, 9 had renal cell carcinoma and 9 had head and neck cancer. A male proportion of roughly 80% and a mean age of about 60 years, ranging from about 20 to 85, were recorded for the dose-escalation cohort. Patients were allowed to have had prior anti-PD-1, anti-PD-L1 or anti-CTLA-4 therapy, and around 41% of the dose-escalation patients had previously received checkpoint inhibitors. Three dose-escalation patients achieved partial responses, one with hepatocellular carcinoma and two with cutaneous melanoma. Peripheral TCRbeta sequencing was intended to test whether TCR sequence diversity was altered and clonal T-cell expansion was caused by ivuxolimab. The paper reports the monotherapy dose-escalation portion (N = 52 patients) of the phase I ivuxolimab trial.

Paper-wide results and their limitations: Low levels of normalized T-cell clonal expansion were also seen in some nonresponding patients. The antigen specificity of the clonally expanded peripheral T cells was not determined. Partial responders in the 0.1-3.0 mg/kg groups had among the lowest normalized peripheral clonal expansion, especially among CD8+ T cells. After ivuxolimab, CD8+ T cells had more expanded clones than CD4+ T cells on average. At doses from 0.1 to 3.0 mg/kg, clonal expansion was seen in both CD4+ and CD8+ blood T cells between baseline and week 6.

The trial excluded patients who had a history of autoimmune disease or who were on systemic immunosuppression. Peripheral blood for TCR sequencing was collected from all dose cohorts at baseline, on cycle 4 day 1, and on cycle 7 day 1. The samples were taken from a phase I, first-in-human, multicenter, open-label dose-escalation trial of ivuxolimab. Adults with locally advanced or metastatic melanoma, renal cell carcinoma, hepatocellular carcinoma or head and neck squamous cell carcinoma were enrolled in the trial. Before TCR sequencing, CD4+ T cells and CD8+ T cells were sorted from peripheral blood as separate populations. Genomic DNA was isolated from the sorted cells so that the TCRbeta CDR3 region could be sequenced. The immunoSEQ Assay was used to sequence the TCRbeta CDR3 regions. TCRdb mirrors the immuneACCESS table, restricted to in-frame sequences. Some clones are absent from its copies; in checked studies, under half trace to an unresolved V gene, and the reason for the others is unknown. Across this sample there are some 83,000 clones, with about 89% seen only once. Of the sample, 8.4% falls within the top ten clones.

V loses 0 bases at its end and J loses 6 bases; junction bases beyond the gene matches: 9. The CDR3, from cysteine to phenylalanine, totals 17 residues. The CDR3 DNA has 51 bases and is translated from base 1. CDR1 LNHNV and CDR2 YYDKDF are derived from the germline V gene (reference sequence). As to this clone: What antigen it recognizes has not been identified. No base-level quality is on record; no much larger clone is a single base apart.

The chain is assembled from TRBV15 and TRBJ1-4, and 8 bases in between align with TRBD1. The origin of this receptor is an adult with an advanced solid tumor such as melanoma, head and neck, liver or kidney cancer. The specimen was CD4+ or CD8+ T cells sorted from blood, collected in a trial of the OX40 agonist ivuxolimab. The encoded CDR3 is CATSRDPGQAIYEKLFF. The nucleotides are TGTGCCACCAGCAGAGATCCGGGACAGGCTATATATGAAAAACTGTTTTTT.